This T cell receptor (beta chain) was recovered during a study of cytomegalovirus exposure and HLA in healthy donors. CDR1 and CDR2 from the germline V gene are KGHSH and LQKENI. The CDR3 length is 15 residues. Unmatched junction bases numbered 3, after V lost 3 bases and J lost 0 bases. With respect to this clone: Its antigen is still unknown.

General study results and limits: Presence/absence results assume similar sequencing depth per donor, which may not hold. A later look showed TCR association rates differing by HLA locus, highest for DRB1 and lowest for HLA-C.

Vbeta (60) and Jbeta (13) primers were used in the PCR. Measured with immunoSEQ multiplex PCR; TCRdb has only the in-frame clones, and not every one. This table holds about 230,000 clones, 70% to 90% found once. The chain joins TRBV18 to TRBJ1-2; TRBD1 matches at 8 bases. This receptor was taken from a girl aged 2-10 years in good health and CMV-seronegative. Material for sequencing was PBMCs. The CDR3: CASSPLDRANYGYTF. The CDR3 DNA reads as TGTGCCAGCTCACCGCTGGACAGGGCTAACTATGGCTACACCTTC. The full variable domain, with the rest looked up from reference TRBV18 and TRBJ1-2, is NAGVMQNPRHLVRRRGQEARLRCSPMKGHSHVYWYRQLPEEGLKFMVYLQKENIIDESGMPKERFSAEFPKEGPSILRIQQVVRGDSAAYFCASSPLDRANYGYTFGSGTRLTVV.